The 12 T cell receptor beta chains presented below share a single source sample, sequenced in a study of cytomegalovirus exposure and HLA in healthy donors. Primers: 60 Vbeta forward and 13 Jbeta reverse. Profiled with immunoSEQ multiplex PCR; TCRdb holds only in-frame clones, not every one. The sample yields some 200,000 clones, around three quarters seen once. Sequenced sample: PBMCs. The receptors were gathered from a woman in her 30s in good health and CMV-seropositive.

The chain uses TRBV4-1 and TRBJ2-1; a weak D match, TRBD2 (5 bases). V lost 0 bases, J lost 0 bases, and 12 bases lay in between. This CDR3 spans 17 amino acids. The germline V gene encodes CDR1 MGHRA and CDR2 YSYEKL. This CDR3 reads CASSQETGLSSYNEQFF. CDR3 nucleotides: TGCGCCAGCAGCCAAGAAACCGGACTGTCCTCCTACAATGAGCAGTTCTTC.

The chain uses TRBV19 and TRBJ2-7; D may be TRBD1 (6 bases). The CDR3 has 16 residues. The V and J ends lost 5 bases and 1 base respectively, with 18 bases between them. Germline CDR1 is LNHDA and CDR2 is SQIVND (reference sequence). CDR3 nucleotide sequence: TGTGCCAGTAGTGTGATAGGAGCAGGGGCATCCTACGAGCAGTACTTC. Translated, it gives CASSVIGAGASYEQYF.

The V call is TRBV7-2, the J call TRBJ2-1, with D hard to call. The germline gives CDR1 SGHTA, CDR2 FQGNSA. The CDR3 consists of 13 residues. V was trimmed by 5 bases and J by 7 bases, leaving 12 bases between them. CDR3 in amino acids: CASSNRVLNEQFF. DNA for the CDR3: TGTGCCAGCAGCAACCGGGTGCTAAATGAGCAGTTCTTC.

This clone was detected a few times. The rearrangement joins TRBV5-6 to TRBJ1-4; maybe TRBD1 (6 bases). Per the germline V gene, CDR1 is SGHDT and CDR2 is YYEEEE. The CDR3 extends over 18 amino acids. V lost 0 bases, J lost 0 bases, and 15 bases lay in between. The CDR3 loop is CASSLAVGGLATNEKLFF. Written as DNA, the CDR3 is TGTGCCAGCAGCTTGGCGGTGGGGGGGCTTGCAACTAATGAAAAACTGTTTTTT.

The V call is TRBV7-6, the J call TRBJ2-1; 9 bases fit TRBD2. This CDR3 has 16 residues. Germline CDR1 is SGHVS and CDR2 is FNYEAQ. Unmatched junction bases numbered 5, after V lost 1 base and J lost 4 bases. This chain's CDR3 is CASSLEAGGLYNEQFF. The DNA of the CDR3 is TGTGCCAGCAGCTTAGAAGCGGGAGGCCTATACAATGAGCAGTTCTTC.

This clone was seen only once. The chain has TRBV4-3 and TRBJ1-2, with 7 bases fitting TRBD1. Germline assignment: CDR1 LGHNA and CDR2 YSLEER. The CDR3 contains 15 residues. J gave up 5 bases and V 1 base, and 7 bases lay outside the gene matches. CDR3 sequence (DNA): TGCGCCAGCAGCCAAGGACAGGGATCGTCATATGGCTACACCTTC. Its protein product is CASSQGQGSSYGYTF.

This CDR3 is CASSPAGSNTEAFF. CDR3 sequence (DNA): TGTGCCAGCAGCCCCGCGGGGTCGAACACTGAAGCTTTCTTT. The genes are TRBV6-5 and TRBJ1-1; the D is unclear. V was pared by 6 bases and J by 1 base, with 12 bases between. The CDR3 contains 14 residues. CDR1 is MNHEY and CDR2 is SVGAGI in the germline V gene.

V is TRBV5-1 and J is TRBJ1-1; a weak D match, TRBD1 (6 bases). The germline gives CDR1 SGHRS, CDR2 YFSETQ. Trimming left V 0 bases short and J 3 bases short, with 12 bases between. This CDR3 has 15 amino acids. CDR3 sequence reads: CASSLDRAKHTEAFF. CDR3 DNA sequence: TGCGCCAGCAGCTTGGACAGGGCCAAACACACTGAAGCTTTCTTT.

The V and J genes are TRBV19 and TRBJ2-7; 13 nucleotides align to TRBD2. CDR1 and CDR2 from the germline V gene are LNHDA and SQIVND (reference sequence). V trimming: 3 bases; J trimming: 5 bases; junction bases outside the gene matches: 7. This CDR3 comprises 16 residues. The CDR3: CASSILRTSGSDEQYF. As DNA, the CDR3 is TGTGCCAGTAGTATTTTACGGACTAGCGGGAGCGACGAGCAGTACTTC.

The rearrangement joins TRBV5-8 to TRBJ2-5; D is perhaps TRBD2 (5 bases). V lost 3 bases and J 7 bases, leaving 10 bases between the germline ends. Germline lookup yields CDR1 SGHTS and CDR2 YDEGEE. There are 12 residues in the CDR3. CDR3 loop: CASSSPRGTQYF. In nucleotides, the CDR3 is TGTGCCAGCAGCTCGCCACGGGGGACCCAGTACTTC.

This sequence joins TRBV10-3 and TRBJ2-7; D is possibly TRBD1 (6 bases). The CDR3 runs to 13 residues. Germline CDR1 ENHRY, CDR2 SYGVKD. Trimming removed 9 bases at V and 2 bases at J, with 14 bases between. Written as DNA, the CDR3 is TGTGCCATTGGGTCAGGGGACACCTACGAGCAGTACTTC. Its translation is CAIGSGDTYEQYF.

The gene calls are TRBV27 and TRBJ1-6, with 7 bases aligning to TRBD1. CDR1 and CDR2 from the germline V gene are MNHEY and SMNVEV (reference sequence). Trimming removed 3 bases from V and 7 bases from J; junction bases left unmatched: 3. This CDR3 has 14 amino acids. The CDR3 protein is CASSFRGLNSPLHF. The CDR3 nucleotides read TGTGCCAGCAGTTTCAGGGGGTTGAATTCACCCCTCCACTTT.